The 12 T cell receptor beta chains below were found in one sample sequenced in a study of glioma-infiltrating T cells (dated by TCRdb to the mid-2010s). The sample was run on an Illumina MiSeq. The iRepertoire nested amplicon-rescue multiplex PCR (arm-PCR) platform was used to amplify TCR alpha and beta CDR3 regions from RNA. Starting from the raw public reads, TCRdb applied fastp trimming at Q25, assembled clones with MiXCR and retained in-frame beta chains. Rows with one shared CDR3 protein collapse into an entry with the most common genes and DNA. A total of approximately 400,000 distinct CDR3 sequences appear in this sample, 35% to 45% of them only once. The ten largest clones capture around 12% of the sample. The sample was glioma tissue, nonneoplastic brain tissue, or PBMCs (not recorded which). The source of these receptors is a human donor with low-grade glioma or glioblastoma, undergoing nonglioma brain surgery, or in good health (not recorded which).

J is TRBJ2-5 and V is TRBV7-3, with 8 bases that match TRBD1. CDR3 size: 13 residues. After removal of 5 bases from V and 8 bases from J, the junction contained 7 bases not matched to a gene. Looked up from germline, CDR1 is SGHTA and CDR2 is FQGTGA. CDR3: CASSPGQGQTQYF. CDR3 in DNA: TGTGCCAGCAGCCCAGGACAGGGCCAAACCCAGTACTTC.

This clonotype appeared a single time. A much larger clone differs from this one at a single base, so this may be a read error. The CDR3 spells CASNQDIYYGYTF. CDR3 sequence (DNA): TGTGCCAGCAATCAGGACATTTACTATGGCTACACCTTC. V and J are TRBV6-2 or TRBV6-3 and TRBJ1-2, with D perhaps matching TRBD1 (5 bases). This CDR3 has 13 amino acids. Trimming removed 7 bases from V and 3 bases from J, with 12 bases in between. The germline gives CDR1 MNHEY, CDR2 SVGEGT.

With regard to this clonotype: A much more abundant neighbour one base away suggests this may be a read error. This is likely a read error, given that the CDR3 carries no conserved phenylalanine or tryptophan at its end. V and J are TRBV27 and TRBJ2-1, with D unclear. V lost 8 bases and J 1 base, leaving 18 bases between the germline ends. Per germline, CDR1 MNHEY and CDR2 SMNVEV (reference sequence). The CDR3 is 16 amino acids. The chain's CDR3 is CASGSTGFGSYNEQFL. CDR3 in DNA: TGTGCCAGCGGATCAACGGGTTTCGGATCCTACAATGAGCAGTTCCTC.

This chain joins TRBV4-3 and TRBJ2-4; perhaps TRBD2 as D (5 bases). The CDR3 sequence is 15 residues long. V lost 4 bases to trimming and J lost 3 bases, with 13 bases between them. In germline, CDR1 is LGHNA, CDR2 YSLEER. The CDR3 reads CASSPYGIGKNIQYF. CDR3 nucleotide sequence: TGCGCCAGCAGCCCTTACGGGATCGGCAAAAACATTCAGTACTTC.

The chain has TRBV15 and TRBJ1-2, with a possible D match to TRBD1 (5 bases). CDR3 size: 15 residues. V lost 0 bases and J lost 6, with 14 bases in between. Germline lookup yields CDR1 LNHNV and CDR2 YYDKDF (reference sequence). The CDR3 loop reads CATSRDVKGHDGYTF. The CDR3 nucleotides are TGTGCCACCAGCAGAGATGTCAAGGGGCACGATGGCTACACCTTC.

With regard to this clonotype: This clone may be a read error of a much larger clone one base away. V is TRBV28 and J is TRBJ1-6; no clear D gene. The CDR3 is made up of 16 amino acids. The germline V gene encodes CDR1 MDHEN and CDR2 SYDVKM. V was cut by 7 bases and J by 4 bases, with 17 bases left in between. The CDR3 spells CASISAGPAYNSPLHF. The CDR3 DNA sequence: TGTGCCAGCATCTCCGCGGGCCCCGCTTATAATTCACCCCTCCACTTT.

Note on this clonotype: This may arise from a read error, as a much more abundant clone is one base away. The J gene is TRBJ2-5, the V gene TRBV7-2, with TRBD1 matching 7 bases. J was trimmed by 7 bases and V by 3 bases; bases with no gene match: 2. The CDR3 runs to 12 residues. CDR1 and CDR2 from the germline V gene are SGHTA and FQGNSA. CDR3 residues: CASSFNRGTQYF. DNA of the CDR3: TGTGCCAGCAGCTTTAACAGGGGGACCCAGTACTTC.

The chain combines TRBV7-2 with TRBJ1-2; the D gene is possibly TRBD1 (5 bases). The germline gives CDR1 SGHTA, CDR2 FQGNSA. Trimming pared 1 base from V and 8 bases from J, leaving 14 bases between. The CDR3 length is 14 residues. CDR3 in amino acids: CASSLGRTTGGYTF. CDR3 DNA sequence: TGTGCCAGCAGCTTAGGTCGGACAACGGGAGGCTACACCTTC.

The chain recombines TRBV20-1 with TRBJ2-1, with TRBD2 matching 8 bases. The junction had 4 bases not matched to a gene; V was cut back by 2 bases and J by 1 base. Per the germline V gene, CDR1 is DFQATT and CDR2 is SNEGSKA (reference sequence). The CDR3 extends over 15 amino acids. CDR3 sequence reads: CSARMSGSSYNEQFF. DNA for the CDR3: TGCAGTGCTAGAATGAGCGGGAGTTCCTACAATGAGCAGTTCTTC.

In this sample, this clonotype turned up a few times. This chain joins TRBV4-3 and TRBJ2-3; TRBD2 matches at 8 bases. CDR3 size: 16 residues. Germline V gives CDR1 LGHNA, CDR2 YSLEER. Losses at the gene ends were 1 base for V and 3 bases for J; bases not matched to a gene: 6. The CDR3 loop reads CASSQGSGRGTDTQYF. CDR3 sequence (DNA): TGCGCCAGCAGCCAAGGAAGCGGGAGAGGTACAGATACGCAGTATTTT.

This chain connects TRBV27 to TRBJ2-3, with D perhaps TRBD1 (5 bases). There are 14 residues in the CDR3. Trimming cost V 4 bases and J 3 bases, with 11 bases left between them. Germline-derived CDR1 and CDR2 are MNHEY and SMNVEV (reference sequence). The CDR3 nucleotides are TGTGCCAGCAGTTCGTGGGGCCGGACAGATACGCAGTATTTT. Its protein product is CASSSWGRTDTQYF.

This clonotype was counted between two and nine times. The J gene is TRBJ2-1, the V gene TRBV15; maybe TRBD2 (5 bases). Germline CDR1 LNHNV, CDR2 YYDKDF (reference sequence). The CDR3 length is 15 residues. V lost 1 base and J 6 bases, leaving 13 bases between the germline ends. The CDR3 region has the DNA TGTGCCACCAGCAGAGGCGTACTGGACTCCAATGAGCAGTTCTTC. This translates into CATSRGVLDSNEQFF. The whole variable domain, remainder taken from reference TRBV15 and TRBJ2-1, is DAMVIQNPRYQVTQFGKPVTLSCSQTLNHNVMYWYQQKSSQAPKLLFHYYDKDFNNEADTPDNFQSRRPNTSFCFLDIRSPGLGDTAMYLCATSRGVLDSNEQFFGPGTRLTVL.